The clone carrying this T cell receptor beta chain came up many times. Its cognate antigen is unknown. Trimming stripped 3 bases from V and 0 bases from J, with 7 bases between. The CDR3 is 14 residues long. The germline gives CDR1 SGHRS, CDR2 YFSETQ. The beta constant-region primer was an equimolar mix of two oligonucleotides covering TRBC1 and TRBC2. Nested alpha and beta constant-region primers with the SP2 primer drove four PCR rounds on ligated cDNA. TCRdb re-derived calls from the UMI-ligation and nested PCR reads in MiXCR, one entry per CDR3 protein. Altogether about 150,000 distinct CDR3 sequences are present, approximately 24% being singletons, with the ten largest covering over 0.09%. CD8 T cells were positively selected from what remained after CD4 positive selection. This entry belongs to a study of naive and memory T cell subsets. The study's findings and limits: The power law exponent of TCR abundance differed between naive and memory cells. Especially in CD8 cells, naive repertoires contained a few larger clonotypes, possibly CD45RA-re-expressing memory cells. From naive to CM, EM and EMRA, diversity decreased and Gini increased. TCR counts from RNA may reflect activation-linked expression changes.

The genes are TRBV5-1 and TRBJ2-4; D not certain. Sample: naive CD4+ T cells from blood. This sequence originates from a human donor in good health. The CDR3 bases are TGCGCCAGCAGCTCGACCCTAGCCAAAAACATTCAGTACTTC. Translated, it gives CASSSTLAKNIQYF.